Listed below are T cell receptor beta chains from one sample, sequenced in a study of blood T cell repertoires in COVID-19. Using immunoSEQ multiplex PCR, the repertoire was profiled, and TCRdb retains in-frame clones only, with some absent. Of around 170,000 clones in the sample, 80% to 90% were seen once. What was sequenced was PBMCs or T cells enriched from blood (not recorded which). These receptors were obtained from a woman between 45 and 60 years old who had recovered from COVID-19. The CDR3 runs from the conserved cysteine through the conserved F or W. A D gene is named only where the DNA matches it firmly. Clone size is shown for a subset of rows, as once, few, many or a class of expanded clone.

CASVGGSSYNEQFF,TGTGCCAGTGTTGGAGGAAGCTCCTACAATGAGCAGTTCTTC,.,TRBV11-2,TRBJ2-1,.
CASSQREDSPLHF,TGTGCCAGCAGCCAAAGGGAGGATTCACCCCTCCACTTT,.,TRBV4-2,TRBJ1-6,.
CASSRGEVAKNIQYF,TGTGCCAGCAGCCGGGGGGAAGTAGCCAAAAACATTCAGTACTTC,.,TRBV2,TRBJ2-4,TRBD2
CASSVGQYNEQFF,TGTGCCAGCAGCGTAGGACAATACAATGAGCAGTTCTTC,.,TRBV9,TRBJ2-1,.
CASSPLAGTDTQYF,TGTGCCAGCTCACCACTAGCGGGTACAGATACGCAGTATTTT,.,TRBV18,TRBJ2-3,TRBD2
CAISAGGYNEQFF,TGTGCCATCAGTGCGGGTGGGTACAATGAGCAGTTCTTC,.,TRBV10-3,TRBJ2-1,.
CASSSQHRPGGEKLFF,TGTGCCAGCAGCAGTCAACATCGGCCGGGGGGTGAAAAACTGTTTTTT,once,TRBV6-2/TRBV6-3,TRBJ1-4,.
CASSLGSLAGVYEQYF,TGTGCCAGCAGCTTAGGTTCCCTAGCGGGAGTCTACGAGCAGTACTTC,.,TRBV7-8,TRBJ2-7,TRBD2
CASSFGLAGVETQYF,TGTGCCAGCAGCTTCGGACTAGCGGGGGTGGAGACCCAGTACTTC,.,TRBV5-5,TRBJ2-5,TRBD2
CASSSRGYGYTF,TGTGCCAGCAGCTCGAGAGGGTATGGCTACACCTTC,.,TRBV11-2,TRBJ1-2,.
CASSTGTSGRHEQFF,TGTGCCAGCAGTACCGGGACTAGCGGGAGACACGAGCAGTTCTTC,few,TRBV6-5,TRBJ2-1,TRBD2
CASSVETGGGTGELFF,TGTGCCAGCAGCGTAGAGACAGGGGGCGGGACCGGGGAGCTGTTTTTT,.,TRBV9,TRBJ2-2,TRBD1
CASCPGVNDNQPQHF,TGTGCCAGCTGTCCGGGAGTAAATGACAATCAGCCCCAGCATTTT,.,TRBV6-5,TRBJ1-5,.
CASSLTLAVYEQYF,TGTGCCAGCAGCCTAACGCTCGCAGTATACGAGCAGTACTTC,.,TRBV3-1/TRBV3-2,TRBJ2-7,.
CASSAYWGATGHEQFF,TGTGCCAGCAGTGCCTATTGGGGCGCTACAGGGCATGAGCAGTTCTTC,.,TRBV6-4,TRBJ2-1,.
CASSAGAVNTEAFF,TGTGCCAGCAGCGCAGGGGCAGTGAACACTGAAGCTTTCTTT,.,TRBV5-6,TRBJ1-1,.
CASSLNWSYGYTF,TGTGCCAGCAGCTTAAACTGGTCCTATGGCTACACCTTC,.,TRBV7-2,TRBJ1-2,.
CASSSTTQGAFF,TGTGCCAGCAGTTCTACGACACAGGGGGCTTTCTTT,.,TRBV6-5,TRBJ1-1,TRBD1
CASSNRDREETQYF,TGTGCCAGCAGTAACCGGGACAGGGAGGAGACCCAGTACTTC,.,TRBV6-5,TRBJ2-5,TRBD1
CASSLGSGIRRESYEQYF,TGTGCCAGCAGCTTAGGTTCAGGTATTCGACGCGAGTCCTACGAGCAGTACTTC,.,TRBV7-9,TRBJ2-7,.
CASSTGGISPQHF,TGTGCCAGCAGCACAGGGGGTATCTCGCCCCAGCATTTT,.,TRBV3-1/TRBV3-2,TRBJ1-5,TRBD1